This T cell receptor beta chain was sequenced during a study of T cell responses to AZD1222 COVID-19 vaccine. Study-wide results and caveats: Recipients of two AZD1222 doses showed rising Spike-specific TCR breadth and depth. Mapped onto spike, vaccine-associated CD4 TCRs spanned it and were dominant at 160-218 and 743-854. It was only after the peak T cell response that any repertoires were sampled. White British donors predominated, females outnumbered males, and clonal diversity was possibly underestimated.

Turning to this clone: Its antigen is unidentified.

The method was immunoSEQ multiplex PCR; TCRdb's version includes in-frame clones alone and lacks a portion of them. The profile shows roughly 100,000 clones, about 89% of them singletons. CDR3 length equals 16 residues. V was pared by 1 base and J by 2 bases, with 7 bases of the junction left unmatched. The germline CDR1 and CDR2 sequences are KGHSH and LQKENI. Sample: peripheral blood, taken 28 days after the second dose of the MenACWY control vaccine. The chain recombines TRBV18 with TRBJ1-2; TRBD1 matches at 7 bases. The origin of this receptor is an adult who received the MenACWY meningococcal vaccine as a control. CDR3 in DNA: TGTGCCAGCTCACCACAGGGGGCCGGCTACAACTATGGCTACACCTTC. Its protein product is CASSPQGAGYNYGYTF.